The clone carrying this TCR beta chain was detected a few times. CDR1 LGHNA and CDR2 YSLEER come from the germline V gene. CDR3 length equals 15 residues. The V gene lost 3 bases and the J gene lost 0 bases, with 9 bases spanning the gap. The TCR library protocol was used to attach unique molecular identifiers. These identifiers were attached to individual cDNA molecules. TCRdb used MiXCR to reprocess the 5' RACE reads, holding one entry per CDR3 protein. The data show about 38,000 distinct CDR3 sequences, about 6.8% seen once. The source of the sample is a study of early T cells in non-severe SARS-CoV-2 infection.

This material consisted of whole blood, taken at baseline. This TCR derives from an adult who was a healthcare worker with PCR-confirmed SARS-CoV-2 infection or an uninfected control (not recorded which). This chain connects TRBV4-3 to TRBJ1-3, with D perhaps TRBD1 (6 bases). For the CDR3, the DNA is TGCGCCAGCAGCCACGGACAGACCTCTGGAAACACCATATATTTT. As protein: CASSHGQTSGNTIYF.